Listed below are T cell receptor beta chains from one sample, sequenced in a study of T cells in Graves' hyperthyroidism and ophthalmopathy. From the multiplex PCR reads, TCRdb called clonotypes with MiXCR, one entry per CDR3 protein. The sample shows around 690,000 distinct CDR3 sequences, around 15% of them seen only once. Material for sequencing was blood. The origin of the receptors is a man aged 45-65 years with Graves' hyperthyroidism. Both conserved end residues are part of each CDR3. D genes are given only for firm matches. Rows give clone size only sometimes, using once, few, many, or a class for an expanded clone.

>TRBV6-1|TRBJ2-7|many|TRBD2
TGTGCCAGCACCTCTTACCAGGCTCCCGGGGGGGAGCAGTACTTC
CASTSYQAPGGEQYF
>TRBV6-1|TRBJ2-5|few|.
TGTGCCAGCACGACGGGGGCGGTGTGGGAGACCCAGTACTTC
CASTTGAVWETQYF
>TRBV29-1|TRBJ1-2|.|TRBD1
TGCAGCGTTATGGGACAGGGGCTTTACGGCTACACCTTC
CSVMGQGLYGYTF
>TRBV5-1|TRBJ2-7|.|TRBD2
TGCGCCAGCAGCTTGATAACTAGCGGAGAGTACGAGCAGTACTTC
CASSLITSGEYEQYF
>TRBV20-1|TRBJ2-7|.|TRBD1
TGCAGTGCATCGGGACAGGGGGGACGCTACGAGCAGTACTTC
CSASGQGGRYEQYF
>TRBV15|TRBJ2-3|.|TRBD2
TGTGCCACCAGCAGAGGACTAGCGGGAGGAGGAGATACGCAGTATTTT
CATSRGLAGGGDTQYF
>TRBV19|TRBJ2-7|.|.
TGTGCCAGTAGTACTCAATGGACAGCCTCCTACGAGCAGTACTTC
CASSTQWTASYEQYF
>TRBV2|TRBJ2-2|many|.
TGTGCCAGCAGTGAAGATAGGATAGAGAACACCGGGGAGCTGTTTTTT
CASSEDRIENTGELFF
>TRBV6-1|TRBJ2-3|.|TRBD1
TGTGCCAGCAGTCCTACAGGGGGCTCGACAGATACGCAGTATTTT
CASSPTGGSTDTQYF
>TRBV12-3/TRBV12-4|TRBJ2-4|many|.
TGTGCCAGCAGCCCGCCGGGAAGCAAAAACATTCAGTACTTC
CASSPPGSKNIQYF
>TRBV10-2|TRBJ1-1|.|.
TGCGCCAGCAGTGAGATAGAGAACACTGAAGCTTTCTTT
CASSEIENTEAFF
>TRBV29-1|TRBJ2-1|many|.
TGCAGCGTTGATAGCTACCTCAATGAGCAGTTCTTC
CSVDSYLNEQFF
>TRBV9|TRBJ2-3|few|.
TGTGCCAGCAGCGTAGTCGGGTTAGAGACAGATACGCAGTATTTT
CASSVVGLETDTQYF
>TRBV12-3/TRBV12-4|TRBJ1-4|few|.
TGTGCCAGCAGTGTGACACGGCTAAATGAAAAACTGTTTTTT
CASSVTRLNEKLFF
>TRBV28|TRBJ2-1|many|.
TGTGCCAGCGGGTCCTACAATGAGCAGTTCTTC
CASGSYNEQFF
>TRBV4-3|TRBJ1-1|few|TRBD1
TGCGCCAGCACCCTTGACTCTGGACAGGGGTACACTGAAGCTTTCTTT
CASTLDSGQGYTEAFF
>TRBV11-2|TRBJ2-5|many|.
TGTGCCAGCAGCTTATACCAGGGTGAGACCCAGTACTTC
CASSLYQGETQYF
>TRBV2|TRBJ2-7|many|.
TGTGCCGCAGGTCCCTACGAGCAGTACTTC
CAAGPYEQYF
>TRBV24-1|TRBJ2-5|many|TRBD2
TGTGCCACCAGGGGACTAGAAGAGACCCAGTACTTC
CATRGLEETQYF
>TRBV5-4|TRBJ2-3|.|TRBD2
TGTGCCAGCAGCGCCCCGGGACTAGCGGACCTACGAGAGGATACGCAGTATTTT
CASSAPGLADLREDTQYF
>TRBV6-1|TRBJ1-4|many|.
TGTGCCAGCAATTCCGGGACGTGGCCCGAAAAACTGTTTTTT
CASNSGTWPEKLFF
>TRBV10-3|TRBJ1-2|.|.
TGTGCCACCAGTGAGTCGGGACGTACAGGCCACGGCTACACCTTC
CATSESGRTGHGYTF
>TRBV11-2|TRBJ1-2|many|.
TGTGCCAGTCCCGGGAGGAGCTATGGCTACACCTTC
CASPGRSYGYTF
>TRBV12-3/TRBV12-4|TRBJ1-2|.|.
TGTGCCAGCAGACCCGGACAGATAAACTATGGCTACACCTTC
CASRPGQINYGYTF
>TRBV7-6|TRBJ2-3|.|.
TGTGCTAGTTCTTCTAGCTGGGTCACAGATACGCAGTATTTT
CASSSSWVTDTQYF
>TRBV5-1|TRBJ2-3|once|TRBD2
TGCGCCAGCAGCTCGGGACTAGCGGGATTCGGAGATACGCAGTATTTT
CASSSGLAGFGDTQYF
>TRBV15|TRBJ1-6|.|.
TGTGCCACCAGCCTGAATAATTCACCCCTCCACTTT
CATSLNNSPLHF
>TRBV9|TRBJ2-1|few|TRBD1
TGTGCCAGCAGCGTTGACAGGGCTAATGAGCAGTTCTTC
CASSVDRANEQFF
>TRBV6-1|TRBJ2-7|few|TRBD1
TGTGCCAGCCAAGACAGGGAGATACCATACGAGCAGTACTTC
CASQDREIPYEQYF
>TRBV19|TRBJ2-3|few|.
TGTGCCAGTAGTATAGAACTACGAAATACGCAGTATTTT
CASSIELRNTQYF
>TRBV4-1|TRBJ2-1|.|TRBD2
TGCGCCAGCAGCCAAAAACTAGCGGGGGAGCAGTTCTTC
CASSQKLAGEQFF
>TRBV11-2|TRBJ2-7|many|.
TGTGCCAGCAGCTCCCTCGAGGTCTACGAGCAGTACTTC
CASSSLEVYEQYF
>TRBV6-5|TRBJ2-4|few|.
TGTGCCAGCAGTTACGGGGGGCAGGCCAAAAACATTCAGTACTTC
CASSYGGQAKNIQYF
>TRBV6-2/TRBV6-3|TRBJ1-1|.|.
TGTGCCAGCAGTTCGCAGGGCCATACCCGCACTGAAGCTTTCTTT
CASSSQGHTRTEAFF
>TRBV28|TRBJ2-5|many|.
TGTGCCAGCAGCCCCTGGAGTGGCGCCGGTGAGACCCAGTACTTC
CASSPWSGAGETQYF
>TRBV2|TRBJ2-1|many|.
TGTGCCAGCAGTGATTACGTCCTCTCCTACAATGAGCAGTTCTTC
CASSDYVLSYNEQFF
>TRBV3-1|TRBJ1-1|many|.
TGTGCCAGCAGCCGGCGCGACAGCCCGAACACTGAAGCTTTCTTT
CASSRRDSPNTEAFF
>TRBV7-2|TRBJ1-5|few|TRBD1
TGTGCCAGCAGCTGGGACAGGGGGTTTCAGCCCCAGCATTTT
CASSWDRGFQPQHF
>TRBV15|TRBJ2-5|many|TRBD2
TGTGCCACCAGCAGGGAACTAGCGACGGAGACCCAGTACTTC
CATSRELATETQYF
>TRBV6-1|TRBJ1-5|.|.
TGTGCCAGCAGTGGACGGGGGAGCGGTCAGCCCCAGCATTTT
CASSGRGSGQPQHF
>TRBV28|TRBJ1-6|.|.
TGTGCCAGCAGTGTAGGACAGTCAAGCTCCTATAATTCACCCCTCCACTTT
CASSVGQSSSYNSPLHF
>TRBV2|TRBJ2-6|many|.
TGTGCCAGCAGTGTACCCGGACAGAGGGCAACCCTCTCTGGGGCCAACGTCCTGACTTTC
CASSVPGQRATLSGANVLTF
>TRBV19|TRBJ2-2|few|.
TGTGCCAGTAGTCCTCATGAGGGGACCACCGGGGAGCTGTTTTTT
CASSPHEGTTGELFF
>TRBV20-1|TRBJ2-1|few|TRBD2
TGCAGTGCGAAGGGGGGGACTAGCGGGGAGTTCTTC
CSAKGGTSGEFF
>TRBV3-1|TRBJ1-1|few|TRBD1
TGTGCCAGCAGCCAAGTAGGACAGGGAACTGAAGCTTTCTTT
CASSQVGQGTEAFF
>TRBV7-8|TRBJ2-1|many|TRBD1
TGTGCCAGCAGCCCGTCGCCACAGGGGATATACTACAATGAGCAGTTCTTC
CASSPSPQGIYYNEQFF
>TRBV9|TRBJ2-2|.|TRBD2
TGTGCCAGCAGCGTAGAGGCGGGAGGGCAACTCGGGGAGCTGTTTTTT
CASSVEAGGQLGELFF
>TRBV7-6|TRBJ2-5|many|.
TGTGCCAGCAGCGAACTGGCCCTCCAAGAGACCCAGTACTTC
CASSELALQETQYF
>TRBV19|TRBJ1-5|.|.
TGTGCCAGTAGTATAATCCCCGTCGGCAGCGCGTATGGCAATCAGCCCCAGCATTTT
CASSIIPVGSAYGNQPQHF
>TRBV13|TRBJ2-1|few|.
TGTGCCAGCAGCTTACCCCTCAGGGGTATCTCCTACAATGAGCAGTTCTTC
CASSLPLRGISYNEQFF
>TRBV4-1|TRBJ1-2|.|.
TGTGCCAGCAGCCAAGATTGGGCCGCTAACTATGGCTACACCTTC
CASSQDWAANYGYTF
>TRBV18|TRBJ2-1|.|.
TGTGCCAGCTCACCGACCACAGGGATTAGTGAGCAGTTCTTC
CASSPTTGISEQFF
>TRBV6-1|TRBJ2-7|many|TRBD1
TGTGCCAGCAGTGTTTCCGGGACAGTCTCCTACGAGCAGTACTTC
CASSVSGTVSYEQYF
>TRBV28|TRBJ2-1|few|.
TGTGCCAGCAGTTTTGTCCCGACAGGACCGGGGAATGAGCAGTTCTTC
CASSFVPTGPGNEQFF
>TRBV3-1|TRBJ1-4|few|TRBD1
TGTGCCAGCAGCCCAATCGGGACAGGGAGTGAAAAACTGTTTTTT
CASSPIGTGSEKLFF
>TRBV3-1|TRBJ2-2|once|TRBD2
TGTGCCAGCAGCCAAGGACTAGCGGGAGGCATGGACACCGGGGAGCTGTTTTTT
CASSQGLAGGMDTGELFF
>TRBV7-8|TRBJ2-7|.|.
TGTGCCAGCAGCTTAGTTGACGGGGACTCCTACGAGCAGTACTTC
CASSLVDGDSYEQYF
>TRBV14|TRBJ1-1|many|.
TGTGCCAGCAGCCAAACTTCGGGACAAAAAGCTTTCTTT
CASSQTSGQKAFF
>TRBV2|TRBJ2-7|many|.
TGTGCCAGCAGTGGGGGTTTAGAGCAGTACTTC
CASSGGLEQYF